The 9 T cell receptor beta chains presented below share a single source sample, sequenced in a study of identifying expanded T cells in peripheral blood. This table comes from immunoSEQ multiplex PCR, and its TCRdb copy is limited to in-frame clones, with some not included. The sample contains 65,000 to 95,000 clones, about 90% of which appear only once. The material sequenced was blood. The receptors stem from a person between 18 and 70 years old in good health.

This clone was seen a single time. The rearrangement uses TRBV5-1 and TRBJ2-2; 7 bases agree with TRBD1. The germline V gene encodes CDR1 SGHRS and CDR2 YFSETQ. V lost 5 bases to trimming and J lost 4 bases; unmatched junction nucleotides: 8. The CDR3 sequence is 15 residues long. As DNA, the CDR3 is TGCGCCAGCAGTTCGGGACAGCGAACCACCGGGGAGCTGTTTTTT. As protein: CASSSGQRTTGELFF.

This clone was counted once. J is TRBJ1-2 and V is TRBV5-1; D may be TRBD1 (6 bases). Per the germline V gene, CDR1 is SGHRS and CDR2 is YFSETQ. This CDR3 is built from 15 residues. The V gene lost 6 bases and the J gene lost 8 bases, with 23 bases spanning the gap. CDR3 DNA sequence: TGCGCCAGCACCACCACGGACAGCCGAACCCGGGGCTACACCTTC. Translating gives CASTTTDSRTRGYTF. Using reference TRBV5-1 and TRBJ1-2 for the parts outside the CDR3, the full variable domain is KAGVTQTPRYLIKTRGQQVTLSCSPISGHRSVSWYQQTPGQGLQFLFEYFSETQRNKGNFPGRFSGRQFSNSRSEMNVSTLELGDSALYLCASTTTDSRTRGYTFGSGTRLTVV.

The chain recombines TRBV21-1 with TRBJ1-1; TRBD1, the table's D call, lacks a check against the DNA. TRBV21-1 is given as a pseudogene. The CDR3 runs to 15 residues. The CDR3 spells CASSKGADRRTEAFF. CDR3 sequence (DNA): TGTGCCAGCAGCAAAGGGGCCGACAGGAGGACTGAAGCTTTCTTT.

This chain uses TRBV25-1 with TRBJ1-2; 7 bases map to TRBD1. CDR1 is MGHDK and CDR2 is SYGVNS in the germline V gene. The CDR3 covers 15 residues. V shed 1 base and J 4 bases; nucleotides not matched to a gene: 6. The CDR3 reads CASSESGTDFYGYTF. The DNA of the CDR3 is TGTGCCAGCAGTGAATCTGGGACAGACTTCTATGGCTACACCTTC.

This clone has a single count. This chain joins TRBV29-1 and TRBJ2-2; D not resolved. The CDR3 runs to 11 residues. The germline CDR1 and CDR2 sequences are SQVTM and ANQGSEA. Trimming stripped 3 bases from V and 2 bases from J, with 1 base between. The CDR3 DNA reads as TGCAGCGTTGACAACACCGGGGAGCTGTTTTTT. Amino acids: CSVDNTGELFF.

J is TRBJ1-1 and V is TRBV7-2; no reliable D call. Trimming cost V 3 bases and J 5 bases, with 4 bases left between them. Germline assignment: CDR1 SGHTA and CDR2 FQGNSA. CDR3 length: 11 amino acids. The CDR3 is CASSLRTEAFF. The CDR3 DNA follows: TGTGCCAGCAGCTTGAGGACTGAAGCTTTCTTT.

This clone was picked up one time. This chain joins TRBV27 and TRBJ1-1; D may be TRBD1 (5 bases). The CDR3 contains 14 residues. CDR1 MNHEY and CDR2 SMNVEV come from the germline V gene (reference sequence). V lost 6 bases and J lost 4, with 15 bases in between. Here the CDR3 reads CASSRGIRGTEAFF. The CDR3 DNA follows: TGTGCCAGCAGCCGGGGGATTAGGGGCACTGAAGCTTTCTTT.

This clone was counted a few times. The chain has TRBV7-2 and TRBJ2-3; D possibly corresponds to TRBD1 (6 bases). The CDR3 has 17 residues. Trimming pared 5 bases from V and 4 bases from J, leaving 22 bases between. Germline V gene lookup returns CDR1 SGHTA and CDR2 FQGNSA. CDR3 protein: CASSSRLGHIAPDTQYF. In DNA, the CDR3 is TGTGCCAGCAGCAGCCGCCTGGGACACATAGCCCCAGATACGCAGTATTTT.

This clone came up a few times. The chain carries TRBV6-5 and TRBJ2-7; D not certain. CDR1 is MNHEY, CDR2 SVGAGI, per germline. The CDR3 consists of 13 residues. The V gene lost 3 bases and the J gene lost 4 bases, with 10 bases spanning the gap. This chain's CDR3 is CASSYSHGYEQYF. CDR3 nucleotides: TGTGCCAGCAGTTATAGCCATGGGTACGAGCAGTACTTC.